Presented here are 3 T cell receptor beta chains from one specimen sequenced in a study of blood T cell repertoires in COVID-19. Repertoires were generated with immunoSEQ multiplex PCR, while TCRdb's copy carries only in-frame clones and drops some. The table records a few hundred thousand clones, approximately 85% of them present only once. Sequenced sample: peripheral blood. The receptors come from a man aged 45-60 years with active or convalescent COVID-19.

This rearrangement joins TRBV18 to TRBJ1-2, with TRBD1 identical over 8 bases. CDR1 KGHSH and CDR2 LQKENI come from the germline V gene. The V gene end was trimmed by 3 bases and the J gene end by 4 bases; junction bases not matched to a gene: 7. The CDR3 is 15 residues long. CDR3 in amino acids: CASSPGQGRVYGYTF. As DNA, the CDR3 is TGTGCCAGCTCACCCGGACAGGGTCGCGTCTATGGCTACACCTTC.

The genes are TRBV5-4 and TRBJ2-7; TRBD2 matches 8 bases. The J segment lost 1 base and the V segment lost 3 bases, leaving 6 bases of the junction unmatched. Germline values: CDR1 SGHNT, CDR2 YYREEE (reference sequence). CDR3 length: 15 amino acids. The CDR3 spells CASSSGLVSSYEQYF. CDR3 nucleotide sequence: TGTGCCAGCAGCTCGGGACTAGTCTCTTCCTACGAGCAGTACTTC.

This clone was detected a few times. The CDR3 nucleotides are TGTGCCAGTAGTATGGATTTCGCGACATACTCCTTGGGCTACACCTTC. Its translation: CASSMDFATYSLGYTF. The chain has TRBV19 and TRBJ1-2; D is ambiguous. Germline lookup yields CDR1 LNHDA and CDR2 SQIVND (reference sequence). The CDR3 spans 16 residues. Deletions cut 3 bases from V and 8 bases from J, with 22 bases between.